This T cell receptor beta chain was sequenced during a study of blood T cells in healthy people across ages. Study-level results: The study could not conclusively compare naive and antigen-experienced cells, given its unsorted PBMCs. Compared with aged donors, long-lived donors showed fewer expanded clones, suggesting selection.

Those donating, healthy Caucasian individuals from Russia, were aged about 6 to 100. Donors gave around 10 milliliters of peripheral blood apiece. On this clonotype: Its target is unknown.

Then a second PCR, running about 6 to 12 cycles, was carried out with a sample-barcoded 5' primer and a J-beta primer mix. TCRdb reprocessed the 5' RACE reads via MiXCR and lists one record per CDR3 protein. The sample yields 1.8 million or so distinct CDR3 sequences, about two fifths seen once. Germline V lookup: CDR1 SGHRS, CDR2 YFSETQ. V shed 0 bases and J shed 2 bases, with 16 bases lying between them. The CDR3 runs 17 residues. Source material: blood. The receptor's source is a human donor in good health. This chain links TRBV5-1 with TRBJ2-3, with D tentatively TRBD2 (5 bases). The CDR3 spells CASSLGAAVSLTDTQYF. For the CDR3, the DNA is TGCGCCAGCAGCTTGGGGGCAGCGGTTTCCCTCACAGATACGCAGTATTTT.